This T cell receptor beta chain was recorded in a study of cytomegalovirus exposure and HLA in healthy donors. Overall study context: Researchers found that approximately 85% of about 400 genotyped donors fell within the Caucasian-associated ancestry cluster. Points from the study as a whole: Three chains linked to CMV were shown in vitro to be specific for CMV antigens. For most TCR sequences rarity was the rule, although some public TCRs occurred in many donors. Excluded were some V segments that proved indistinguishable, including TRBV6-2 and TRBV6-3.

Notes on this clone: What it binds is not known.

PCR involved 60 Vbeta and 13 Jbeta primers. Sequencing used immunoSEQ multiplex PCR; TCRdb keeps in-frame clones, though not all of them. The repertoire holds about 150,000 clones, with under 80% as singletons. The V end lost 4 bases, the J end lost 0 bases, and 5 bases lay between the germline ends. Germline CDR1 reads MNHNS; CDR2 reads SASEGT. The CDR3 totals 13 residues. The TCR was taken from a man aged 25 to 40 in good health and CMV-seronegative. The chain combines TRBV6-1 with TRBJ2-3; weak D call: TRBD1 (5 bases). The sample was PBMCs. Here the CDR3 reads CASSGQSTDTQYF. In DNA, the CDR3 is TGTGCCAGCAGTGGACAGAGCACAGATACGCAGTATTTT.